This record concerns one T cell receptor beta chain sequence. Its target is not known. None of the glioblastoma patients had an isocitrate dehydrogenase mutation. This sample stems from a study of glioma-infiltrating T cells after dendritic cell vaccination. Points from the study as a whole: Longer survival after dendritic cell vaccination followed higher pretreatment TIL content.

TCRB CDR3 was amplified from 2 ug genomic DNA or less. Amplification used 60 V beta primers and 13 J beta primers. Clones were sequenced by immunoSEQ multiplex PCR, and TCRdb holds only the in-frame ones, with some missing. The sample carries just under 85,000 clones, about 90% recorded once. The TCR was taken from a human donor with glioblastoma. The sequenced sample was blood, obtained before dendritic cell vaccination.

The CDR3 loop reads CASTEASGVKQETQYF. The CDR3 nucleotides read TGTGCCAGCACGGAGGCGAGCGGAGTAAAACAAGAGACCCAGTACTTC. The J gene is TRBJ2-5, the V gene TRBV2; D possibly corresponds to TRBD2 (5 bases). Per the germline V gene, CDR1 is SNHLY and CDR2 is FYNNEI. CDR3 length: 16 residues. The ends were cut back, 7 bases at V and 2 bases at J, with 20 bases in the middle.